The clone carrying this T cell receptor (beta chain) came up many times. As yet, its antigen is unknown. The sample originates from a study of T cell repertoires in cytomegalovirus infection. On the study more broadly: From public TCR beta signatures came an indication of both CMV infection and matching HLA type.

The CDR3 is 15 amino acids. With 2 bases clipped from V and 1 base from J, the junction kept 6 bases outside the gene matches. The germline V gene encodes CDR1 SQVTM and CDR2 ANQGSEA. TCRdb re-analysed the reads in MiXCR, keeping a single row per CDR3 protein. The sample has around 170,000 distinct CDR3 sequences, around 14% seen once. Overall study results and limits: In two of eight donors, the top clonotype was HLA-C-restricted CMV-specific. CMV carriers having the relevant HLA were flagged by cumulative public TCR beta family frequency.

This TCR came from a human donor in good health (CMV status not recorded). Some clones in this sample may be carry-over from other donors' samples. The V call is TRBV29-1, the J call TRBJ2-7; 9 bases map to TRBD1. Material: PBMCs. The CDR3 coding sequence is TGCAGCGTTGAAATGGTGGGACAGGGATCCTACGAGCAGTACTTC. Translation gives CSVEMVGQGSYEQYF.